This T cell receptor beta chain was captured in a study of early T cells in non-severe SARS-CoV-2 infection. Looking at the study overall: Bulk RNA from unsorted whole blood was sequenced; chains were unpaired.

Overall study results and limits: Matching with VDJdb favored anti-spike CD8 responses (missing private and CD4 specificities).

Points on this clonotype: Its specificity is unknown.

Attachment of unique molecular identifiers was made to individual cDNA molecules. Via MiXCR, TCRdb re-called the 5' RACE reads, giving one row per CDR3 protein. This table has 55,000 to 70,000 distinct CDR3 sequences, roughly 10% appearing once. V lost 4 bases and J 2 bases, leaving 13 bases between the germline ends. Germline V gene data show CDR1 as SGHVS and CDR2 as FQNEAQ. CDR3 length: 15 residues. This chain connects TRBV7-8 to TRBJ2-3; D is unclear. The receptor was derived from an adult who was a healthcare worker with PCR-confirmed SARS-CoV-2 infection or an uninfected control (not recorded which). Sequenced sample: whole blood. CDR3 DNA sequence: TGTGCCAGCAGCTCGAATCAGAGATACACAGATACGCAGTATTTT. This translates into CASSSNQRYTDTQYF.